In this sample, the clone carrying this TCR beta chain turned up once. The target antigen is unknown. Relative to the germline gene, one junction end is altered; a read error may explain this. These data originate in a study of T cells in Graves' hyperthyroidism and ophthalmopathy. Study outcomes and limitations: Within blood appeared most thyroid clonotypes that had expanded above 0.001. The model made its ophthalmopathy prediction, and onset followed a median around 6.5 months later. Ophthalmopathy and stable hyperthyroidism were separated by a 13 V-J model.

Regions amplified from RNA transcripts were the TCR beta CDR3 regions. Researchers ran a first-round RT-PCR on the TCR CDR3 using the HTBI primer set. MiXCR was run by TCRdb on the multiplex PCR reads, yielding one entry per CDR3 protein. The profile shows 660,000 or so distinct CDR3 sequences, over 40% of them singletons. The source of this sequence is an adult man with Graves' disease, either hyperthyroidism or ophthalmopathy (not recorded which). Sequencing was done on a sample of peripheral blood or thyroid tissue (not recorded which).

In DNA form, the CDR3 reads TGTGCCAGCAGCTTAGGGGTTGGCGCAGGGAGGAGGACAAGTCAGCTCCAGCATTTT. This translates into CASSLGVGAGRRTSQLQHF. The rearrangement links TRBV11-2 to TRBJ1-5; TRBD1 might be the D (5 bases). In germline, CDR1 is SGHAT, CDR2 FQNNGV. This CDR3 contains 19 residues.